These 6 T cell receptor beta chains originate from one sample sequenced in a study of PD-L1 blockade in urothelial cancer. Method: immunoSEQ multiplex PCR; TCRdb's copy keeps in-frame clones and lacks some. The top ten hold about 5.1% of the sample, which has fewer than 75,000 clones, roughly 80% seen once. The starting material was PBMCs, obtained around atezolizumab (anti-PD-L1) treatment. All receptors come from a man aged 65 to 79 with urothelial cancer.

This clone is a singleton in its sample. The V call is TRBV28, the J call TRBJ2-1; a weak D match, TRBD2 (6 bases). Per germline, CDR1 MDHEN and CDR2 SYDVKM. Trimming removed 4 bases at V and 2 bases at J, with 21 bases between. This CDR3 comprises 18 residues. CDR3 sequence reads: CASSSAWGLGGTYNEQFF. CDR3 sequence (DNA): TGTGCCAGCAGTTCCGCCTGGGGTCTCGGCGGGACCTACAATGAGCAGTTCTTC.

V is TRBV2 and J is TRBJ2-5, with 10 positions matching TRBD2. V lost 2 bases to trimming and J lost 0 bases; unmatched junction nucleotides: 9. Germline V gene data show CDR1 as SNHLY and CDR2 as FYNNEI. The CDR3 sequence is 18 residues long. This chain's CDR3 is CASSESLAGAAYQETQYF. In nucleotides, the CDR3 is TGTGCCAGCAGTGAATCTCTAGCGGGAGCAGCGTACCAAGAGACCCAGTACTTC.

V is TRBV5-1 and J is TRBJ2-5; tentatively, D is TRBD2 (6 bases). The CDR3 loop spans 14 amino acids. V dropped 4 bases and J dropped 5 bases, with 15 bases sitting between them. Germline V gene data show CDR1 as SGHRS and CDR2 as YFSETQ. The CDR3 spells CASSIRGDQETQYF. The CDR3 DNA reads TGCGCCAGCAGCATCCGCGGGGATCAGGAGACCCAGTACTTC.

The chain recombines TRBV5-1 with TRBJ2-3; 8 nucleotides line up with TRBD2. J gave up 2 bases and V 6 bases, and 11 bases lay outside the gene matches. CDR3 size: 16 residues. Germline CDR1 reads SGHRS; CDR2 reads YFSETQ. The CDR3 bases are TGCGCCAGCATACTCGGGGTAGCGGGACTCACAGATACGCAGTATTTT. This gives the protein CASILGVAGLTDTQYF.

The chain has TRBV21-1 and TRBJ2-7; the table assigns TRBD1, which was not confirmed against the DNA. TRBV21-1 is annotated as a pseudogene. The CDR3 length is 19 residues. CDR3 loop: CASSKRGGRGRGGAHEQYF. CDR3 sequence (DNA): TGTGCCAGCAGCAAAAGGGGAGGAAGGGGGCGGGGTGGGGCCCACGAGCAGTACTTC.

This chain links TRBV10-2 with TRBJ1-1; possible D gene TRBD1, 6 bases. Trimming cost V 7 bases and J 0 bases, with 15 bases left between them. CDR1 is WSHSY, CDR2 SAAADI, per germline. This CDR3 has 15 amino acids. The CDR3, as DNA: TGCGCCAGCATACCCCTCAGGGGTTTGAACACTGAAGCTTTCTTT. Translation: CASIPLRGLNTEAFF.